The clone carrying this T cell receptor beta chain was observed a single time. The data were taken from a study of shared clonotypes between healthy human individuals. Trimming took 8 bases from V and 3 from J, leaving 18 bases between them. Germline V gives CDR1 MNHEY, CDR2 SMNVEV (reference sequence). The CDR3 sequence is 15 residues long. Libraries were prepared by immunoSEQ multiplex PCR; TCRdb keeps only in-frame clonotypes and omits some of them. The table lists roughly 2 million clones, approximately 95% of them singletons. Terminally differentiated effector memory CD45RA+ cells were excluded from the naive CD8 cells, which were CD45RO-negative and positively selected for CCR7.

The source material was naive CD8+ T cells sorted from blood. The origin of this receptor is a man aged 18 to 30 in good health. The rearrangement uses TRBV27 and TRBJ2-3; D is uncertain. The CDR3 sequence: CASALRPISTDTQYF. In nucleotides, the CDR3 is TGTGCCAGCGCTCTCCGGCCCATCTCGACAGATACGCAGTATTTT.